These 30 T cell receptor beta chains were sequenced from one sample in a study of blood T cell repertoires in COVID-19. Measured with immunoSEQ multiplex PCR; TCRdb has only the in-frame clones, and not every one. Here the sample spans hundreds of thousands of clones, 80% to 90% being singletons. Material for sequencing was peripheral blood. The source is a woman in her 70s with COVID-19, enrolled during active disease.

V usage is TRBV29-1 and J usage is TRBJ2-7; D is possibly TRBD1 (5 bases). Trimming took off 5 bases at V and 5 bases at J, with 16 bases between the two ends. CDR1 is SQVTM, CDR2 ANQGSEA, per germline. The CDR3 has 13 amino acids. The DNA of the CDR3 is TGCAGCGTTTTCCGTCAAGGGGTAAACGAGCAGTACTTC. Encoded protein: CSVFRQGVNEQYF.

V gene TRBV28 combines with J gene TRBJ2-3; D remains ambiguous. Germline V gene data show CDR1 as MDHEN and CDR2 as SYDVKM. The V gene lost 10 bases and the J gene lost 0 bases, with 14 bases spanning the gap. This CDR3 comprises 14 residues. CDR3 residues: CATIAVTSTDTQYF. The CDR3 DNA sequence: TGTGCCACTATAGCAGTGACTAGCACAGATACGCAGTATTTT. Full variable domain (outside the CDR3, taken from reference TRBV28 and TRBJ2-3): DVKVTQSSRYLVKRTGEKVFLECVQDMDHENMFWYRQDPGLGLRLIYFSYDVKMKEKGDIPEGYSVSREKKERFSLILESASTNQTSMYLCATIAVTSTDTQYFGPGTRLTVL.

The genes are TRBV28 and TRBJ1-2, with D maybe TRBD1 (6 bases). Germline CDR1 and CDR2: MDHEN and SYDVKM. V was trimmed by 4 bases and J by 6 bases, leaving 18 bases between them. The CDR3 length is 15 residues. The CDR3 region has the DNA TGTGCCAGCAGTTCCCAACAGGGACGGGTTGATGGCTACACCTTC. Its protein is CASSSQQGRVDGYTF.

V gene TRBV29-1 combines with J gene TRBJ2-1, with TRBD2 matching 12 bases. Germline values: CDR1 SQVTM, CDR2 ANQGSEA. V was pared by 6 bases and J by 15 bases, with 6 bases of the junction left unmatched. The CDR3 sequence is 11 residues long. In DNA form, the CDR3 reads TGCAGCGTCGCGACTAGCGGGAGACGGTTCTTC. Its translation: CSVATSGRRFF.

V and J are TRBV18 and TRBJ1-1; 8 bases map to TRBD1. CDR3 length: 13 amino acids. CDR1 and CDR2 from the germline V gene are KGHSH and LQKENI. Germline trimming cut 5 bases from V and 8 bases from J; bases unmatched to any gene: 7. CDR3 nucleotides: TGTGCCAGCTCAAGGATAGACAGGGGCGAAGCTTTCTTT. It encodes CASSRIDRGEAFF. The variable domain in full, completed from reference TRBV18 and TRBJ1-1, reads NAGVMQNPRHLVRRRGQEARLRCSPMKGHSHVYWYRQLPEEGLKFMVYLQKENIIDESGMPKERFSAEFPKEGPSILRIQQVVRGDSAAYFCASSRIDRGEAFFGQGTRLTVV.

The chain links TRBV19 to TRBJ1-4; TRBD1 is a possible D gene (5 bases). CDR1 and CDR2 from the germline V gene are LNHDA and SQIVND (reference sequence). The CDR3 sequence is 14 residues long. V shed 7 bases and J shed 6 bases, with 15 bases lying between them. The CDR3, as DNA: TGTGCCAGTAACTCCGGGGGGTCGGATGAAAAACTGTTTTTT. Translation: CASNSGGSDEKLFF.

The J gene is TRBJ2-2, the V gene TRBV6-4; unclear D gene. CDR3 size: 13 residues. CDR1 is MRHNA and CDR2 is SNTAGT in the germline V gene. Trimming pared 4 bases from V and 1 base from J, leaving 4 bases between. In nucleotides, the CDR3 is TGTGCCAGCAGTGTCGGGAACACCGGGGAGCTGTTTTTT. It is translated as CASSVGNTGELFF.

V usage is TRBV6-5 and J usage is TRBJ2-1; 7 bases are a match to TRBD2. With 6 bases clipped from V and 6 bases from J, the junction kept 5 bases outside the gene matches. Germline CDR1 and CDR2: MNHEY and SVGAGI. CDR3 length: 13 residues. The CDR3 bases are TGTGCCAGCAGGGGCGGGAGCCTCAATGAGCAGTTCTTC. Translation: CASRGGSLNEQFF.

With regard to this clone: One end of the junction is discordant with germline, which a read error may explain. The chain couples TRBV3-1 (or the pseudogene TRBV3-2) to TRBJ2-4; 13 bases fit TRBD2. The CDR3 totals 12 residues. Looked up from germline, CDR1 is LGHDT and CDR2 is YNNKEL (reference sequence). CDR3 loop: CASSQTSGRAAF. CDR3 coding DNA: TGTGCCAGCAGCCAAACTAGCGGGAGGGCCGCCTTC.

The chain has TRBV15 and TRBJ2-3; D perhaps matches TRBD2 (5 bases). The CDR3 has 18 residues. Trimming left V 3 bases short and J 1 base short, with 20 bases between. Germline CDR1 reads LNHNV; CDR2 reads YYDKDF (reference sequence). CDR3 in DNA: TGTGCCACCAGCAGGGAACACCCTAGCTTGGAGGGCACAGATACGCAGTATTTT. Translating it yields CATSREHPSLEGTDTQYF.

The chain joins TRBV3-1 (or the pseudogene TRBV3-2) to TRBJ1-3; D unresolved. The germline V gene has CDR1 LGHDT and CDR2 YNNKEL (reference sequence). The V and J ends lost 2 bases and 0 bases respectively, with 5 bases between them. This CDR3 region has 14 residues. The CDR3 here is CASSQTYSGNTIYF. CDR3 DNA sequence: TGTGCCAGCAGCCAAACCTACTCTGGAAACACCATATATTTT.

The genes are TRBV5-1 and TRBJ2-3; TRBD1 might be the D (6 bases). This CDR3 has 13 residues. Germline loops: CDR1 SGHRS, CDR2 YFSETQ. V lost 4 bases and J lost 4, with 10 bases in between. CDR3 in amino acids: CASSPQGPDTQYF. Written as DNA, the CDR3 is TGCGCCAGCAGCCCACAGGGCCCAGATACGCAGTATTTT. The full variable domain, its missing parts supplied by reference TRBV5-1 and TRBJ2-3, is KAGVTQTPRYLIKTRGQQVTLSCSPISGHRSVSWYQQTPGQGLQFLFEYFSETQRNKGNFPGRFSGRQFSNSRSEMNVSTLELGDSALYLCASSPQGPDTQYFGPGTRLTVL.

The chain uses TRBV11-3 and TRBJ2-7, with D perhaps matching TRBD2 (6 bases). This CDR3 has 13 amino acids. Trimming left V 4 bases short and J 5 bases short, with 12 bases between. The germline CDR1 and CDR2 sequences are SGHNT and YENEEA. The CDR3 protein is CASSSLTSNEQYF. As DNA, the CDR3 is TGTGCCAGCAGCTCCCTGACTAGTAACGAGCAGTACTTC. Full variable domain (remainder filled in from reference TRBV11-3 and TRBJ2-7): EAGVVQSPRYKIIEKKQPVAFWCNPISGHNTLYWYLQNLGQGPELLIRYENEEAVDDSQLPKDRFSAERLKGVDSTLKIQPAELGDSAVYLCASSSLTSNEQYFGPGTRLTVT.

On this clone itself: Other DNA sequences in this sample translate to the same CDR3. The V gene is TRBV6-2 or TRBV6-3, the J gene TRBJ1-1; D remains unclear. The CDR3 spans 15 residues. Trimming stripped 3 bases from V and 0 bases from J, with 11 bases between. Germline V gene lookup returns CDR1 MNHEY and CDR2 SVGEGT. The CDR3 region has the DNA TGTGCCAGCAGTTATTCTGCGGGTATGAACACTGAAGCTTTCTTT. This sequence encodes CASSYSAGMNTEAFF.

The chain links TRBV4-2 to TRBJ1-2, with TRBD1 matching 7 bases. The V gene end was trimmed by 1 base and the J gene end by 6 bases; junction bases not matched to a gene: 11. CDR3 size: 16 residues. Germline CDR1 LGHNA, CDR2 YNFKEQ. CDR3 sequence (DNA): TGTGCCAGCAGCCAAGTGAGTAATACAGGGGCCCATGGCTACACCTTC. It encodes CASSQVSNTGAHGYTF.

The rearrangement uses TRBV6-5 and TRBJ2-1; 9 bases align to TRBD2. The V and J ends lost 6 bases and 8 bases, in that order; junction bases with no gene match: 11. The CDR3 is made up of 15 amino acids. Germline CDR1 is MNHEY and CDR2 is SVGAGI. In DNA, the CDR3 is TGTGCCAGCAGGCCCCCTAGGACTAGCGTGTATGAGCAGTTCTTC. Amino acid sequence: CASRPPRTSVYEQFF.

V usage is TRBV2 and J usage is TRBJ1-4, with unresolved D. The germline CDR1 and CDR2 sequences are SNHLY and FYNNEI. The CDR3 contains 14 residues. Trimming took off 6 bases at V and 0 bases at J, with 8 bases between the two ends. This CDR3 is CASRSVSTNEKLFF. The CDR3 DNA is TGTGCCAGCAGGAGCGTATCAACTAATGAAAAACTGTTTTTT.

This chain uses TRBV5-6 with TRBJ1-2; 8 bases are a match to TRBD1. V was clipped by 4 bases and J by 5 bases; unmatched bases: 7. Per germline, CDR1 SGHDT and CDR2 YYEEEE. The CDR3 consists of 14 residues. The CDR3 DNA reads TGTGCCAGCAGCGCGGGACAGGCGAATTATGGCTACACCTTC. Protein sequence: CASSAGQANYGYTF.

This clone was observed a few times. The gene calls are TRBV29-1 and TRBJ1-5; D not resolved. This CDR3 has 13 residues. CDR1 is SQVTM, CDR2 ANQGSEA, per germline. Trimming took 1 base from V and 3 from J, leaving 7 bases between them. CDR3 nucleotides: TGCAGCGTTGAAGCGGGGAACAATCAGCCCCAGCATTTT. It translates to CSVEAGNNQPQHF.

The rearrangement joins TRBV7-9 to TRBJ2-7, with 9 bases aligning to TRBD1. CDR1 SEHNR and CDR2 FQNEAQ come from the germline V gene (reference sequence). J lost 4 bases, V lost 5 bases, and 12 bases had no gene match. The length of the CDR3 is 16 residues. Here the CDR3 DNA reads TGTGCCAGCAGCGGAGGGGCGGGACAGGGTGTATACGAGCAGTACTTC. As protein: CASSGGAGQGVYEQYF.

The gene calls are TRBV3-1 (or the pseudogene TRBV3-2) and TRBJ1-5, with D possibly TRBD1 on 5 matching bases. V lost 1 base and J lost 1, with 11 bases in between. Per the germline V gene, CDR1 is LGHDT and CDR2 is YNNKEL (reference sequence). The CDR3 sequence is 16 residues long. CDR3: CASSQGTGQSNQPQHF. The CDR3 coding sequence is TGTGCCAGCAGCCAAGGAACAGGACAAAGCAATCAGCCCCAGCATTTT.

DNA for the CDR3: TGTGCCAGCAGTGATCTGGGGACAGGGGACTATGGCTACACCTTC. Protein sequence: CASSDLGTGDYGYTF. V and J are TRBV6-1 and TRBJ1-2; 10 positions match TRBD1. In germline, CDR1 is MNHNS, CDR2 SASEGT. This CDR3 is 15 amino acids long. Germline trimming cut 3 bases from V and 3 bases from J; bases unmatched to any gene: 4.

The chain carries TRBV18 and TRBJ1-1, with a possible D match to TRBD1 (6 bases). The CDR3 runs 16 residues. In germline, CDR1 is KGHSH, CDR2 LQKENI. V lost 3 bases and J 2 bases, leaving 16 bases between the germline ends. The CDR3 loop reads CASSPQFGQINTEAFF. For the CDR3, the DNA is TGTGCCAGCTCACCTCAATTTGGACAGATTAACACTGAAGCTTTCTTT.

V and J are TRBV25-1 and TRBJ2-7, with a weak D call TRBD2 (6 bases). Looked up from germline, CDR1 is MGHDK and CDR2 is SYGVNS. The CDR3 is 13 amino acids. V lost 5 bases to trimming and J lost 0 bases, with 8 bases between them. CDR3 amino acids: CASSRESSYEQYF. Here the CDR3 DNA reads TGTGCCAGCAGTCGGGAGAGCTCCTACGAGCAGTACTTC.

V usage is TRBV6-2 or TRBV6-3 and J usage is TRBJ2-5; 10 bases map to TRBD2. Germline lookup yields CDR1 MNHEY and CDR2 SVGEGT. This CDR3 contains 14 residues. The V and J ends lost 6 bases and 3 bases, in that order; junction bases with no gene match: 4. The CDR3 nucleotides read TGTGCCAGCAGCGATGGGACTAGCGAAGAGACCCAGTACTTC. Amino acids: CASSDGTSEETQYF.

The chain recombines TRBV29-1 with TRBJ2-1; no clear D. This CDR3 has 11 residues. Trimming removed 5 bases at V and 7 bases at J, with 9 bases between. The germline gives CDR1 SQVTM, CDR2 ANQGSEA. CDR3 in amino acids: CSVHIRNEQFF. In DNA form, the CDR3 reads TGCAGCGTTCACATCAGAAATGAGCAGTTCTTC.

V is TRBV10-3 and J is TRBJ1-5; TRBD1 matches 10 bases. V was clipped by 2 bases and J by 7 bases; unmatched bases: 5. Germline V gene sequence: CDR1 ENHRY, CDR2 SYGVKD. CDR3 length: 15 amino acids. The CDR3 spells CAISELPGQGQPQHF. CDR3 DNA: TGTGCCATCAGTGAGCTCCCGGGACAGGGGCAGCCCCAGCATTTT.

The chain links TRBV18 to TRBJ1-5, with a tentative D call TRBD1 (5 bases). The CDR3 loop spans 14 amino acids. The germline V gene encodes CDR1 KGHSH and CDR2 LQKENI. Between the trimmed V and J ends, which lost 3 bases and 2 bases, there was a span of 8 bases. The chain's CDR3 is CASSPQGGNQPQHF. Here the CDR3 DNA reads TGTGCCAGCTCACCCCAGGGTGGCAATCAGCCCCAGCATTTT.

CDR3 sequence reads: CASSPPDRAVSYEQYF. The CDR3, as DNA: TGTGCCAGCAGCCCACCCGACAGGGCCGTCTCCTACGAGCAGTACTTC. This rearrangement joins TRBV11-3 to TRBJ2-7, with TRBD1 matching 7 bases. The CDR3 is 16 amino acids. Germline V CDR1 and CDR2: SGHNT, YENEEA. V shed 5 bases, J shed 0 bases, and the junction held 10 bases outside the gene matches.

The rearrangement joins TRBV4-1 to TRBJ2-1; D possibly corresponds to TRBD2 (6 bases). The V end was cut by 0 bases, the J end by 4 bases, with 16 bases between. CDR3 length equals 17 residues. Germline assignment: CDR1 MGHRA and CDR2 YSYEKL. The CDR3 region is CASSQDQSRAGYNEQFF. The CDR3 DNA is TGCGCCAGCAGCCAAGATCAGTCCAGGGCGGGATACAATGAGCAGTTCTTC.